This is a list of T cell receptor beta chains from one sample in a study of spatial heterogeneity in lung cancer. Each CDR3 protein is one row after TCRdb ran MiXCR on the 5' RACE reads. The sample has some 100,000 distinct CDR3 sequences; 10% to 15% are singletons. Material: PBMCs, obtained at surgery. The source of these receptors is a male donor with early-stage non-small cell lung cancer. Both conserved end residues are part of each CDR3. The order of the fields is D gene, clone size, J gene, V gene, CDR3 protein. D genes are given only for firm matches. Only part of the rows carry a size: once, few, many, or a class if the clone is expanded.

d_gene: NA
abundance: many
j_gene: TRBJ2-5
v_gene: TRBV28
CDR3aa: CASSLGSPKGTQYF

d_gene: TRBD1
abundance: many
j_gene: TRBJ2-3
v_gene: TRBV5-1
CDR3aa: CASSPWTGADTQYF

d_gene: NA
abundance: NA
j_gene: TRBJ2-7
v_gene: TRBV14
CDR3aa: CASSQGAAFSYEQYF

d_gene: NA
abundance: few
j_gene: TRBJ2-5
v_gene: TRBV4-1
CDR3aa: CASSRDRALQETQYF

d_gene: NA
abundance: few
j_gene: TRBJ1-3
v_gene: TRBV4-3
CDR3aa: CASSQVWGSGNTIYF

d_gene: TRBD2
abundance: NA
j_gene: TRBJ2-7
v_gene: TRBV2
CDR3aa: CASTVAGGIYEQYF

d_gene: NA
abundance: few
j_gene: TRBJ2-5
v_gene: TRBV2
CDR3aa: CASSVGGMETQYF

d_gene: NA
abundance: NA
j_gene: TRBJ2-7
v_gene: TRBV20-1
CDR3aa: CSAREIYEQYF

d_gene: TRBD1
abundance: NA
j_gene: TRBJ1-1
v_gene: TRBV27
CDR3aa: CASSPGTGAKGDTEAFF

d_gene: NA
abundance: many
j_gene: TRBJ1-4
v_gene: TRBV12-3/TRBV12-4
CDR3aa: CASSLGGATNEKLFF

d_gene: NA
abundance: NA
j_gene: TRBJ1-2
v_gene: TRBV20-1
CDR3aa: CSVTNAQRADNYGYTF

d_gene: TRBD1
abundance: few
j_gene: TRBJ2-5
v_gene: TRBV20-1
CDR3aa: CSAETDRGTFQETQYF

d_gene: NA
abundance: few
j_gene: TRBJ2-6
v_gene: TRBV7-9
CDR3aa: CASSSIAGANVLTF

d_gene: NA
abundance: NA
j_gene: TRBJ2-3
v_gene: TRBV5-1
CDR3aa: CASRGGGGTDTQYF

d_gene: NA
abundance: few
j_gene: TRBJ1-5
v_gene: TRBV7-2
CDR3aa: CASSQNQGHSSNQPQHF

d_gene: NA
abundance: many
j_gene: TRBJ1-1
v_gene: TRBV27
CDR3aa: CASSLLGSNTEAFF

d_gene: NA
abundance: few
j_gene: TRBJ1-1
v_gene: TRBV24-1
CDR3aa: CATSDLQNTEAFF

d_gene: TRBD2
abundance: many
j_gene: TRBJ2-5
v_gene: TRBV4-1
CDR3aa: CASSQDIRLAEEETQYF

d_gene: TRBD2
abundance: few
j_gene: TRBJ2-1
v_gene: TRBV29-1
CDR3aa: CSGERRLAGDNEQFF

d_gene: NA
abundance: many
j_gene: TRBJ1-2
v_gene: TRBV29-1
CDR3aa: CSVISGDYGYTF

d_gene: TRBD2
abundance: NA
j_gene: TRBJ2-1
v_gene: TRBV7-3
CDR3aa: CASRRTSGRSSYNEQFF

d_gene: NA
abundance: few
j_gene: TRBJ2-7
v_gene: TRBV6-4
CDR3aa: CARWGPGVPYEQYF

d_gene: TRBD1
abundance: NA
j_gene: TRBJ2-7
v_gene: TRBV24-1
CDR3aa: CATSDGDRGVYEQYF

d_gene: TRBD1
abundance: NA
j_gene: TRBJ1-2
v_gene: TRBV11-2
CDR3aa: CASSSRTGTNYGYTF

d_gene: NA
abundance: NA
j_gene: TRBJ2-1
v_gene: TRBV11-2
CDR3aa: CASSGTSYNEQFF

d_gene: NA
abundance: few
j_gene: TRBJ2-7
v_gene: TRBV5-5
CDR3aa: CASSLAISRPNEQYF

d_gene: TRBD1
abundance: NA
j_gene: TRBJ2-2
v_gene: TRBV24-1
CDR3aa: CATSDLLGTANTGELFF

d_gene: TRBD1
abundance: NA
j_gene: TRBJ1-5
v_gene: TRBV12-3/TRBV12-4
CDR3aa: CASSSGQGRNQPQHF

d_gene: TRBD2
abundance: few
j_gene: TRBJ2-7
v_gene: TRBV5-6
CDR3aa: CASSFGTSPLLVYEQYF

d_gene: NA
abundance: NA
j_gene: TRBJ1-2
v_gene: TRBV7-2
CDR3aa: CASSPFDGYTF

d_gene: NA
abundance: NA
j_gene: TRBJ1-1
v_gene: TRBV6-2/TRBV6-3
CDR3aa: CASSYKDWGLTEAFF

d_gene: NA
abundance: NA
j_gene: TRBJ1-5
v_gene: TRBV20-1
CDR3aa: CSASSGEQPQHF

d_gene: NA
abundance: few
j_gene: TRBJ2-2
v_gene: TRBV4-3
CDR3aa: CASSHSGVIGELFF

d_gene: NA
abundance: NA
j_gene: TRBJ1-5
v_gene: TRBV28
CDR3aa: CASSYAGSSNQPQHF

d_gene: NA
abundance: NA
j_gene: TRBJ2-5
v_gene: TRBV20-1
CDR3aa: CSARDLGGWQETQYF

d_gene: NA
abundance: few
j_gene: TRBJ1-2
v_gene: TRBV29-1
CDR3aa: CSVDSAGNYGYTF

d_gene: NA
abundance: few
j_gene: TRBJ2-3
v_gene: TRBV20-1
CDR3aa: CSARPSGHSTDTQYF

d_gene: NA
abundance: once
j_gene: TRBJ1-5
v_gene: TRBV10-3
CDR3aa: CAISEGLTVTQPQHF

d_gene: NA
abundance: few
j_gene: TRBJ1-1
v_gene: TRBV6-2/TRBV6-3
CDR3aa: CASVPRGQPVNTEAFF

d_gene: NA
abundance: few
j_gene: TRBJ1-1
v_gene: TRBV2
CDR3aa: CASTSRKASNTEAFF

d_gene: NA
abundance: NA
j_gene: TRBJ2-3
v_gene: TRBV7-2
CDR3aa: CASRTFTDTQYF

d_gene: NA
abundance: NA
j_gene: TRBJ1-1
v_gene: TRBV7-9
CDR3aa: CASSLDPGGMNTEAFF

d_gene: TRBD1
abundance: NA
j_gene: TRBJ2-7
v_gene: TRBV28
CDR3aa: CASHTGTGTYEQYF

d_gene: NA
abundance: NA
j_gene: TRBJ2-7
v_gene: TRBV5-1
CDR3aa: CASSSGTQTSEQYF

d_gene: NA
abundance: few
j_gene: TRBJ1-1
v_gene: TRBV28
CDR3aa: CASSSLGGYTEAFF

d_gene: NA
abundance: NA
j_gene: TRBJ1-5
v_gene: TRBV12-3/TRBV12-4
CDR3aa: CASSLGGRGQPQHF

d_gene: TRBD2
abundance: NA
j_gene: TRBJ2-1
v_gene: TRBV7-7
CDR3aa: CASSSPGGNEQFF

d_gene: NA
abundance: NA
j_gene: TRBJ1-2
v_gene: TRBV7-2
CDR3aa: CASSLSGRGGYGYTF

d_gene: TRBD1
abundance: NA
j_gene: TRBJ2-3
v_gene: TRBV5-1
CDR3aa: CASSKGSVKLTGDTQYF

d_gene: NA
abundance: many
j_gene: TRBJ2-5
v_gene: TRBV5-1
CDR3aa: CASSYGRIQETQYF

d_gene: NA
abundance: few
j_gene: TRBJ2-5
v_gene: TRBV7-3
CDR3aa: CASSSGAVETQYF

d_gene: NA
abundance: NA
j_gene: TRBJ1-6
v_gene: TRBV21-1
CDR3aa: CASTQGRWNSPLHF

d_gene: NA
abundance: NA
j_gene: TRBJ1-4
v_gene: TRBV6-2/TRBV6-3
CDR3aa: CASSPTGATNEKLFF

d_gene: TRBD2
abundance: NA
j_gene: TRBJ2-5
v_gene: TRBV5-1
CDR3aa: CASSFADPGRETQYF

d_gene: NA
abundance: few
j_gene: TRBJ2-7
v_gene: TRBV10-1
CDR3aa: CASSRARDSYEQYF

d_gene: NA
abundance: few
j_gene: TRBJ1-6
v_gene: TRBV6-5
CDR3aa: CASRLKSGTDSNSPLHF

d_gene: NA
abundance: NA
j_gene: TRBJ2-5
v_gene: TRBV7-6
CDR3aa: CASSLFNREQEYF

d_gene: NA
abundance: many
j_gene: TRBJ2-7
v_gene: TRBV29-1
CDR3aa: CSVQGAEGPYEQYF

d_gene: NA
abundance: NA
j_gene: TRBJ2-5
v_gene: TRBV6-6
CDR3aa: CASTRTSPAETQYF